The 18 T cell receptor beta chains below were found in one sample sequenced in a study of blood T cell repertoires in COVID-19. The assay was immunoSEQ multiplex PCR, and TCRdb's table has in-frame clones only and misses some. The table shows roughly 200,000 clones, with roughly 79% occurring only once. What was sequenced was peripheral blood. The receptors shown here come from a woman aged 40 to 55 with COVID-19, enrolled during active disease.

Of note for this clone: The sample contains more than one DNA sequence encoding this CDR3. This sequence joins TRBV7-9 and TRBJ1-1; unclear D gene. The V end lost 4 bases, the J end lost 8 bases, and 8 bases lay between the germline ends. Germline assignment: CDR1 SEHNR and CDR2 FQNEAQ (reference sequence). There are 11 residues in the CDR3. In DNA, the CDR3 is TGTGCCAGCAGCTCTGGTGGCGAAGCTTTCTTT. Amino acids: CASSSGGEAFF.

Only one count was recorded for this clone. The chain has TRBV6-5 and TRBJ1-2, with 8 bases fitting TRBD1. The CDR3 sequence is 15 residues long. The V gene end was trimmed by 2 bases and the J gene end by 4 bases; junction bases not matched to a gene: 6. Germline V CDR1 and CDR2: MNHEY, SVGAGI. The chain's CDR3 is CASSYGTGATYGYTF. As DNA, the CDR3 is TGTGCCAGCAGTTACGGGACAGGAGCTACCTATGGCTACACCTTC.

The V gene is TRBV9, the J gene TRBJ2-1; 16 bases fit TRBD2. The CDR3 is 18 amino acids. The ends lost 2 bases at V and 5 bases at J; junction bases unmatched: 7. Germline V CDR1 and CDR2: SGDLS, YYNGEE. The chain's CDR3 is CASSVGLAGGKKHNEQFF. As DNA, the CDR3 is TGTGCCAGCAGCGTGGGACTAGCGGGGGGGAAAAAACACAATGAGCAGTTCTTC. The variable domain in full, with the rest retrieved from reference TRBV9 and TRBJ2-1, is DSGVTQTPKHLITATGQRVTLRCSPRSGDLSVYWYQQSLDQGLQFLIQYYNGEERAKGNILERFSAQQFPDLHSELNLSSLELGDSALYFCASSVGLAGGKKHNEQFFGPGTRLTVL.

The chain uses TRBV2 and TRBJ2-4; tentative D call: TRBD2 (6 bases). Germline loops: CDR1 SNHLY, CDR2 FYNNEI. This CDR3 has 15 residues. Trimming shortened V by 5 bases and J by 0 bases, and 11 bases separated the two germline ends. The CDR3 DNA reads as TGTGCCAGCAGTAAGGAGGGTATAGCCAAAAACATTCAGTACTTC. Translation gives CASSKEGIAKNIQYF.

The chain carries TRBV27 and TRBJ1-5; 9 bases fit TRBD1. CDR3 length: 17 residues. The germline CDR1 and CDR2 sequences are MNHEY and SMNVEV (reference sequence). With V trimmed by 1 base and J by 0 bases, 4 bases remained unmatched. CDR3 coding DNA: TGTGCCAGCAGTTTATGGACAGGGGACGGTAGCAATCAGCCCCAGCATTTT. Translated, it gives CASSLWTGDGSNQPQHF.

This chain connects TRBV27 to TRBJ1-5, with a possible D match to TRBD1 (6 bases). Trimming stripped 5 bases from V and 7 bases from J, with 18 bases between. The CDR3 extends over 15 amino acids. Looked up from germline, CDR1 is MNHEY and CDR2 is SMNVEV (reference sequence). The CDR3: CASSLTGYTGQPQHF. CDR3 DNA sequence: TGTGCCAGCAGTCTCACAGGGTACACAGGGCAGCCCCAGCATTTT.

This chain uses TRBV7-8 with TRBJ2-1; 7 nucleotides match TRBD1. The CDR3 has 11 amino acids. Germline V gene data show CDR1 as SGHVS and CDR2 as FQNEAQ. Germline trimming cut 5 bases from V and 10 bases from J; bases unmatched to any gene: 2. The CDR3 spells CASSEGGEQFF. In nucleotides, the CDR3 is TGTGCCAGCAGCGAAGGGGGCGAGCAGTTCTTC.

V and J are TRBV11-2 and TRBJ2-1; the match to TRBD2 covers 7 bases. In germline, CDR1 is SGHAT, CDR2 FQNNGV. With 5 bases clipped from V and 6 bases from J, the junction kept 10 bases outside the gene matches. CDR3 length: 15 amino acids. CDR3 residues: CASSRSTSDFNEQFF. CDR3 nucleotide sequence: TGTGCCAGCAGCCGTAGTACTAGCGATTTCAATGAGCAGTTCTTC.

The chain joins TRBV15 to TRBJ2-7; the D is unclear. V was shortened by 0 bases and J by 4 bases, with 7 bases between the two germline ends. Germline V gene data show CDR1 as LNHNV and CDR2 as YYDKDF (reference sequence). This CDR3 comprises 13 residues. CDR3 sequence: CATSRDLSYEQYF. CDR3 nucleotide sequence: TGTGCCACCAGCAGAGATCTCAGTTACGAGCAGTACTTC.

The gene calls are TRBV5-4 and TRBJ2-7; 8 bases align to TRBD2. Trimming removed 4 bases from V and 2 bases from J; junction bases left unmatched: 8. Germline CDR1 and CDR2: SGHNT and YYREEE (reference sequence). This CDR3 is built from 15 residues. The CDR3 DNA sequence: TGTGCCAGCAGCCCGGGGGGGGCGAGGGCCTACGAGCAGTACTTC. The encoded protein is CASSPGGARAYEQYF.

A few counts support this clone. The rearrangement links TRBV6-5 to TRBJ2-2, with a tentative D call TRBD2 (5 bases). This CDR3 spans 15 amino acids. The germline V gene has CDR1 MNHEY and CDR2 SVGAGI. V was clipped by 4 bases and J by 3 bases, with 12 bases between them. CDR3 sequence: CASSSASPDTGELFF. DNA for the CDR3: TGTGCCAGCAGTTCGGCTAGCCCCGACACCGGGGAGCTGTTTTTT.

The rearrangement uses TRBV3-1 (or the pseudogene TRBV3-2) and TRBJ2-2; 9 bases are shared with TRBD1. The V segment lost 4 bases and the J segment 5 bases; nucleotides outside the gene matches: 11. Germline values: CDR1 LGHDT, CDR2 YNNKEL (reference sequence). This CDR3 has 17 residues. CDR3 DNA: TGTGCCAGCAGCCGAATCCGTGGACAGGGGCGAACCGGGGAGCTGTTTTTT. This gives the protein CASSRIRGQGRTGELFF.

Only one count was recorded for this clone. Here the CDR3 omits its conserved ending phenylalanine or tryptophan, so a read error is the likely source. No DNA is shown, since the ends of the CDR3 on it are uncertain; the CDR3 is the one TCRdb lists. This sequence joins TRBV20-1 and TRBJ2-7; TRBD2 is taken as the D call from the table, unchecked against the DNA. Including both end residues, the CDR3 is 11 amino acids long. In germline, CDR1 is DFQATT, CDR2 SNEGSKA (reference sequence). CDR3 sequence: CSAKGAGGPSL.

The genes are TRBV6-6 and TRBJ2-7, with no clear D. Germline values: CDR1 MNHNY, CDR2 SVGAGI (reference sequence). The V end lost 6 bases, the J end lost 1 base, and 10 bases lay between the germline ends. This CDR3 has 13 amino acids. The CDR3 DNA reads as TGTGCCAGCAGCCCCGCGGATTCCTACGAGCAGTACTTC. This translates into CASSPADSYEQYF.

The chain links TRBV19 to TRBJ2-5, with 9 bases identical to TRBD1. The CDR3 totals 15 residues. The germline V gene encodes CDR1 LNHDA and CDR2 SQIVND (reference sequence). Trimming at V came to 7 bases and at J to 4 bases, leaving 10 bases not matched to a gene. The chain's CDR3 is CASTPDRGFGETQYF. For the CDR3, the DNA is TGTGCCAGTACCCCGGACAGGGGATTTGGAGAGACCCAGTACTTC. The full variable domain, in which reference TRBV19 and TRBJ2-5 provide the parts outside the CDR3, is DGGITQSPKYLFRKEGQNVTLSCEQNLNHDAMYWYRQDPGQGLRLIYYSQIVNDFQKGDIAEGYSVSREKKESFPLTVTSAQKNPTAFYLCASTPDRGFGETQYFGPGTRLLVL.

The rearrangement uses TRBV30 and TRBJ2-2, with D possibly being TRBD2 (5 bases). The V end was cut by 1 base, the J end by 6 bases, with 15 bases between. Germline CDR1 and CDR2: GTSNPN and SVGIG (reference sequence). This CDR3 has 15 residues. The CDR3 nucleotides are TGTGCCTGGAGTGGAGAGGGATTGATGTCCGGGGAGCTGTTTTTT. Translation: CAWSGEGLMSGELFF.

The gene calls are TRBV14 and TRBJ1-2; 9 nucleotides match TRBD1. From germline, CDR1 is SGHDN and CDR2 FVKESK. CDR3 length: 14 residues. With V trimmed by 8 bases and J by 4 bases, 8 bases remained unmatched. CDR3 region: CASSSQGASYGYTF. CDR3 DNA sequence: TGTGCCAGCTCATCACAGGGGGCCTCCTATGGCTACACCTTC.

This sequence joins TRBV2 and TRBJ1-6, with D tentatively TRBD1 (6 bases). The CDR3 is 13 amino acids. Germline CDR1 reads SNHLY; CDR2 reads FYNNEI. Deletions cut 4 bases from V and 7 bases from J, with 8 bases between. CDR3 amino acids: CASSVQGNSPLHF. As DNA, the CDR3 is TGTGCCAGCAGTGTACAGGGAAATTCACCCCTCCACTTT.